The 8 T cell receptor beta chains given below trace back to one sample, sequenced in a study of cytomegalovirus exposure and HLA in healthy donors. The PCR was carried out with 60 Vbeta primers and 13 Jbeta primers. Repertoires were generated with immunoSEQ multiplex PCR, while TCRdb's copy carries only in-frame clones and drops some. The sample records over 150,000 clones, around 80% being singletons. Specimen: PBMCs. These receptors were obtained from a woman in her 30s in good health and CMV-seropositive.

V and J are TRBV19 and TRBJ1-1, with 7 bases aligning to TRBD1. V gave up 1 base and J gave up 3 bases; unmatched junction bases: 5. CDR1 is LNHDA, CDR2 SQIVND, per germline (reference sequence). CDR3 length: 15 amino acids. The CDR3, as DNA: TGTGCCAGTAGTATAGGACAGGGAAGCTACACTGAAGCTTTCTTT. It yields the protein CASSIGQGSYTEAFF. The whole variable domain, filled in from reference TRBV19 and TRBJ1-1, reads DGGITQSPKYLFRKEGQNVTLSCEQNLNHDAMYWYRQDPGQGLRLIYYSQIVNDFQKGDIAEGYSVSREKKESFPLTVTSAQKNPTAFYLCASSIGQGSYTEAFFGQGTRLTVV.

This clone appeared once. The rearrangement joins TRBV6-1 to TRBJ2-7; possibly TRBD1 for D (6 bases). Trimming cost V 0 bases and J 3 bases, with 6 bases left between them. CDR1 is MNHNS and CDR2 is SASEGT in the germline V gene. The CDR3 covers 13 residues. In DNA form, the CDR3 reads TGTGCCAGCAGTGAAGCGGACAGCTACGAGCAGTACTTC. It encodes CASSEADSYEQYF.

The chain uses TRBV7-9 and TRBJ1-1, with a possible D match to TRBD1 (5 bases). CDR1 is SEHNR and CDR2 is FQNEAQ in the germline V gene (reference sequence). V dropped 5 bases and J dropped 1 base, with 26 bases sitting between them. The CDR3 runs to 19 residues. CDR3 region: CASSPPSDVWGLRNTEAFF. The CDR3 nucleotides are TGTGCCAGCAGCCCCCCTTCCGACGTTTGGGGCCTCCGGAACACTGAAGCTTTCTTT. The whole variable domain, remainder taken from reference TRBV7-9 and TRBJ1-1, is DTGVSQNPRHKITKRGQNVTFRCDPISEHNRLYWYRQTLGQGPEFLTYFQNEAQLEKSRLLSDRFSAERPKGSFSTLEIQRTEQGDSAMYLCASSPPSDVWGLRNTEAFFGQGTRLTVV.

This chain connects TRBV4-3 to TRBJ1-1; perhaps TRBD1 as D (5 bases). Deletions cut 1 base from V and 4 bases from J, with 13 bases between. CDR3 length: 15 amino acids. From germline, CDR1 is LGHNA and CDR2 YSLEER. CDR3 protein: CASSQGKGRGTEAFF. The CDR3, as DNA: TGCGCCAGCAGCCAAGGGAAGGGGAGGGGCACTGAAGCTTTCTTT.

The chain has TRBV7-2 and TRBJ2-5; TRBD2 matches at 14 bases. The CDR3 is made up of 18 amino acids. The V and J ends lost 1 base and 0 bases, in that order; junction bases with no gene match: 4. Germline CDR1 and CDR2: SGHTA and FQGNSA. Written as DNA, the CDR3 is TGTGCCAGCAGCTTAGTGACTAGCGGGGGGGCATACCAAGAGACCCAGTACTTC. Translation gives CASSLVTSGGAYQETQYF.

The genes are TRBV9 and TRBJ2-2, with TRBD1 as a possible D gene (8 bases). Germline V gives CDR1 SGDLS, CDR2 YYNGEE. The CDR3 loop spans 18 amino acids. V was pared by 4 bases and J by 5 bases, with 24 bases between. The CDR3 DNA reads TGTGCCAGCAGCATTCAGGCAACAGGGGGGGGAGGAACCGGGGAGCTGTTTTTT. Amino acids: CASSIQATGGGGTGELFF.

The sample holds a few counts of this clone. This chain uses TRBV29-1 with TRBJ1-2; a possible D gene is TRBD1 (6 bases). This CDR3 spans 10 amino acids. Germline lookup yields CDR1 SQVTM and CDR2 ANQGSEA. Trimming took off 4 bases at V and 6 bases at J, with 6 bases between the two ends. Written as DNA, the CDR3 is TGCAGCGTTGCAGGGGATGGCTACACCTTC. This translates into CSVAGDGYTF.

The CDR3, as DNA: TGTGCCAGCACCGGGACAGTATATGAAGGCTACACCTTC. Amino acid sequence: CASTGTVYEGYTF. The chain is built from TRBV9 and TRBJ1-2, with TRBD1 matching over 7 bases. The CDR3 length is 13 residues. The germline V gene encodes CDR1 SGDLS and CDR2 YYNGEE. V was pared by 6 bases and J by 8 bases, with 10 bases of the junction left unmatched.